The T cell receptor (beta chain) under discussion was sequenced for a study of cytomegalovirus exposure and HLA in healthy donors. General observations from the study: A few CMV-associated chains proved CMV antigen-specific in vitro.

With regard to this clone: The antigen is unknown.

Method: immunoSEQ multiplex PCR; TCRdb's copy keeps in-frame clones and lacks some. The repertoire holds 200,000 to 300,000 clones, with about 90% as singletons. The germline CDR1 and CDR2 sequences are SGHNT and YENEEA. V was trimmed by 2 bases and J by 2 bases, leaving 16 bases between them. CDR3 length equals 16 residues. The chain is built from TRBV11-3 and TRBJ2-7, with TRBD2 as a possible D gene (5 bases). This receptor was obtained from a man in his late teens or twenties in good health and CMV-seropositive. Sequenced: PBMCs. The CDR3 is CASSLSRGGTPYEQYF. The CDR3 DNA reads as TGTGCCAGCAGCTTAAGTAGAGGAGGTACCCCCTACGAGCAGTACTTC.